The 20 T cell receptor beta chains given below trace back to one sample, sequenced in a study of T cells after yellow fever vaccination. One entry per CDR3 protein results from TCRdb running MiXCR on the 5' RACE reads. The repertoire holds about 550,000 distinct CDR3 sequences, with roughly 19% as singletons. The input for sequencing was PBMCs, taken 15 days after the yellow fever booster vaccination. All receptors derive from a man aged 30 to 39 who received the YFV17D yellow fever vaccine.

On this clonotype: Germline is not matched at one junction end, which may reflect a read error. The chain carries TRBV7-2 and TRBJ2-1; TRBD2 matches 12 bases. CDR3 size: 14 residues. The V gene's germline CDR1 is SGHTA and CDR2 FQGNSA. The CDR3, as DNA: TGTGCCAGCAGCAGTTCCCGGACTAGCGGGAAGTGGCTCTTC. Encoded protein: CASSSSRTSGKWLF.

V gene TRBV10-2 combines with J gene TRBJ2-3, with 13 bases matching TRBD2. Germline trimming cut 6 bases from V and 3 bases from J; bases unmatched to any gene: 3. The V gene's germline CDR1 is WSHSY and CDR2 SAAADI. CDR3 size: 15 residues. CDR3 loop: CASRETSGRTDTQYF. As DNA, the CDR3 is TGCGCCAGCAGGGAGACTAGCGGGAGGACAGATACGCAGTATTTT.

The table lists this clonotype with a few counts. The V gene is TRBV14, the J gene TRBJ2-1; D ambiguous. V was trimmed by 4 bases and J by 8 bases, leaving 15 bases between them. Per the germline V gene, CDR1 is SGHDN and CDR2 is FVKESK. The CDR3 covers 14 residues. This CDR3 is CASSPVRGVHEQFF. Written as DNA, the CDR3 is TGTGCCAGCAGCCCCGTGCGAGGCGTGCATGAGCAGTTCTTC. Full variable domain (remainder filled in from reference TRBV14 and TRBJ2-1): EAGVTQFPSHSVIEKGQTVTLRCDPISGHDNLYWYRRVMGKEIKFLLHFVKESKQDESGMPNNRFLAERTGGTYSTLKVQPAELEDSGVYFCASSPVRGVHEQFFGPGTRLTVL.

This clonotype was seen only a few times. The V and J genes are TRBV20-1 and TRBJ1-1; 7 nucleotides align to TRBD1. The CDR3 extends over 15 amino acids. CDR1 is DFQATT, CDR2 SNEGSKA, per germline (reference sequence). V lost 0 bases, J lost 7 bases, and 11 bases stayed unmatched. CDR3 sequence: CSARDPTGRGREAFF. CDR3 bases: TGCAGTGCTAGAGATCCGACAGGGAGAGGGCGTGAAGCTTTCTTT.

This clonotype was detected a few times. This chain uses TRBV5-5 with TRBJ2-7, with no clear D. V lost 0 bases and J 1 base, leaving 11 bases between the germline ends. CDR1 is SGHKS, CDR2 YYEKEE, per germline (reference sequence). The CDR3 length is 15 residues. As DNA, the CDR3 is TGTGCCAGCAGCTTGGAGGGTGCGAAGTCCTACGAGCAGTACTTC. This encodes CASSLEGAKSYEQYF.

The CDR3 nucleotides are TGCGCCAGCAGCTTGGGTCGGTCGGGGGCTGAAGCTTTCTTT. Protein: CASSLGRSGAEAFF. V usage is TRBV5-1 and J usage is TRBJ1-1; D might be TRBD1 (5 bases). The V and J ends lost 0 bases and 6 bases respectively, with 12 bases between them. The length of the CDR3 is 14 residues. The germline V gene encodes CDR1 SGHRS and CDR2 YFSETQ.

This clonotype came up a few times. The J gene is TRBJ2-5, the V gene TRBV20-1; TRBD1 aligns across 7 bases. Per germline, CDR1 DFQATT and CDR2 SNEGSKA (reference sequence). V shed 4 bases, J shed 1 base, and the junction held 9 bases outside the gene matches. The CDR3 has 15 residues. CDR3 DNA: TGCAGTGCTACAGGACAGGCGAGGGGCCAAGAGACCCAGTACTTC. It specifies CSATGQARGQETQYF.

This sequence joins TRBV12-3 or TRBV12-4 and TRBJ2-2; D is unresolved. The CDR3 consists of 13 residues. V shed 3 bases and J shed 6 bases, with 8 bases lying between them. CDR3 DNA sequence: TGTGCCAGCAGTTTGACGGTAGCCGGGGAGCTGTTTTTT. It is translated as CASSLTVAGELFF.

This clonotype has only a few counts. V gene TRBV7-2 combines with J gene TRBJ2-7; 12 nucleotides agree with TRBD2. V shed 1 base, J shed 12 bases, and the junction held 7 bases outside the gene matches. Germline assignment: CDR1 SGHTA and CDR2 FQGNSA. The CDR3 has 14 amino acids. CDR3 amino acids: CASSLELAGGQRYF. DNA of the CDR3: TGTGCCAGCAGCTTAGAACTAGCGGGAGGCCAGCGGTACTTC.

The genes are TRBV20-1 and TRBJ2-2; D is undetermined. Trimming pared 0 bases from V and 4 bases from J, leaving 12 bases between. This CDR3 is 15 amino acids long. The germline V gene encodes CDR1 DFQATT and CDR2 SNEGSKA (reference sequence). The CDR3 sequence: CSARDRAISTGELFF. CDR3 in DNA: TGCAGTGCTAGAGATAGAGCTATCTCCACCGGGGAGCTGTTTTTT.

This clonotype showed up just a few times. The J gene is TRBJ1-3, the V gene TRBV20-1, with 9 bases identical to TRBD1. The CDR3 is 13 amino acids. The V segment lost 6 bases and the J segment 2 bases; nucleotides outside the gene matches: 2. The germline V gene has CDR1 DFQATT and CDR2 SNEGSKA (reference sequence). CDR3 nucleotides: TGCAGTGCCTGGACAGGGGCTGGAAACACCATATATTTT. Its protein is CSAWTGAGNTIYF.

This clonotype was found a few times. The rearrangement uses TRBV4-1 and TRBJ2-7, with 8 bases identical to TRBD1. This CDR3 is 15 amino acids long. Unmatched junction bases numbered 5, after V lost 4 bases and J lost 0 bases. Germline V CDR1 and CDR2: MGHRA, YSYEKL. The CDR3: CASSRETGVSYEQYF. The CDR3 DNA follows: TGCGCCAGCAGCCGCGAGACAGGGGTCTCCTACGAGCAGTACTTC.

V and J are TRBV20-1 and TRBJ2-5; D remains ambiguous. The CDR3 runs 11 residues. Per germline, CDR1 DFQATT and CDR2 SNEGSKA (reference sequence). The CDR3 DNA reads TGCACCCTGAAGGGCCAAGAGACCCAGTACTTC. The encoded protein is CTLKGQETQYF.

Ten or more counts support this clonotype. The V gene is TRBV12-3 or TRBV12-4, the J gene TRBJ2-3; 9 bases map to TRBD1. With 6 bases clipped from V and 4 bases from J, the junction kept 2 bases outside the gene matches. The CDR3 sequence is 13 residues long. DNA for the CDR3: TGTGCCAGCAGCACAGGGGGCTCAGATACGCAGTATTTT. Amino acid sequence: CASSTGGSDTQYF.

The gene calls are TRBV3-1 and TRBJ2-1, with D possibly TRBD1 on 6 matching bases. V lost 1 base and J lost 7, with 11 bases in between. This CDR3 comprises 14 residues. The germline CDR1 and CDR2 sequences are LGHDT and YNNKEL (reference sequence). This CDR3 reads CASSQADRMNEQFF. As DNA, the CDR3 is TGTGCCAGCAGCCAAGCGGACAGAATGAATGAGCAGTTCTTC.

This clonotype was seen a few times. The chain recombines TRBV7-2 with TRBJ2-3, with TRBD1 identical over 8 bases. The CDR3 runs to 14 residues. Germline V gene sequence: CDR1 SGHTA, CDR2 FQGNSA. Losses at the gene ends were 5 bases for V and 4 bases for J; bases not matched to a gene: 5. CDR3 loop: CASSQRQGPDTQYF. The CDR3 DNA is TGTGCCAGCAGCCAGAGACAGGGGCCAGATACGCAGTATTTT.

The CDR3 region has the DNA TGCGCCAGCAGCTTGGACGGACAGGGAAATTCACCCCTCCACTTT. It specifies CASSLDGQGNSPLHF. The J gene is TRBJ1-6, the V gene TRBV5-1; 8 nucleotides line up with TRBD1. The V and J ends lost 0 bases and 7 bases, in that order; junction bases with no gene match: 3. Per germline, CDR1 SGHRS and CDR2 YFSETQ. CDR3 size: 15 residues.

This clonotype was found a few times. The chain combines TRBV12-3 or TRBV12-4 with TRBJ2-2; D unclear. V lost 6 bases, J lost 10 bases, and 9 bases lay in between. This CDR3 comprises 11 residues. CDR3 in DNA: TGTGCCAGCAGCCCCTCTTCGGAGCTGTTTTTT. Its translation is CASSPSSELFF.

This clonotype occurred a few times. The V and J genes are TRBV13 and TRBJ1-4; tentative D call: TRBD1 (5 bases). Germline V gene lookup returns CDR1 PRHDT and CDR2 FYEKMQ (reference sequence). The CDR3 has 14 residues. V was trimmed by 4 bases and J by 7 bases, leaving 13 bases between them. The CDR3 nucleotides are TGTGCCAGCAGCTCAAAGCCGGGACTTGAAAAACTGTTTTTT. Translated: CASSSKPGLEKLFF.

This chain uses TRBV15 with TRBJ2-7; no firm D call. In germline, CDR1 is LNHNV, CDR2 YYDKDF (reference sequence). The CDR3 has 13 amino acids. The germline V and J ends were trimmed by 3 bases and 3 bases, with 9 bases remaining between them. In nucleotides, the CDR3 is TGTGCCACCAGCAGGGAGTGGGGCTACGAGCAGTACTTC. It yields the protein CATSREWGYEQYF.